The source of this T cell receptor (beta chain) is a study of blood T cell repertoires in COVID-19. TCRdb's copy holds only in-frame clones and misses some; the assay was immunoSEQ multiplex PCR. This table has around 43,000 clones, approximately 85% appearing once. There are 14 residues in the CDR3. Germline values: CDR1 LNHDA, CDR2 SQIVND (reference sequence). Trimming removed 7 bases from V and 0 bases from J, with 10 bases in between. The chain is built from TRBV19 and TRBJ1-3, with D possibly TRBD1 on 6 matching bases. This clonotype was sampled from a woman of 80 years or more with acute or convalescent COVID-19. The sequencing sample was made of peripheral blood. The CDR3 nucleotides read TGTGCCAGTACCCGAGGGGGCTCTGGAAACACCATATATTTT. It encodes CASTRGGSGNTIYF.